The following is a T cell receptor (beta chain) sequence with its context. Its cognate antigen has yet to be identified. This sample was included in a study of cytomegalovirus exposure and HLA in healthy donors listed by TCRdb under 2017. Concerning the study at large: An earlier analysis of approximately 550 of the donors reported 276 Gb of sequence data and some 120 million unique TCR beta sequences from roughly 200 million T cells. Approximately 310 gigabases of sequencing data and tens of millions of unique TCR sequences made up an early release that covered several hundred HLA-typed donors. The genetic ancestry cluster associated with self-reported Caucasian donors included 70% to 85% of the approximately 400 genotyped donors. The study was designed to test whether signatures of past pathogen exposure could be identified by cataloging public T cell receptors. The study profiled the T cell repertoires of under 700 subjects by immunosequencing and related them to cytomegalovirus serostatus. In addition to the first cohort of about 650 subjects, a separate validation cohort of around 110 different subjects was used. High-throughput TCR immunosequencing, statistical association of individual TCRs with disease status, and machine learning were combined to predict cytomegalovirus infection status. In a later analysis, previously published TCR beta repertoires from 600 to 850 donors were re-analyzed and high-resolution HLA genotyping was added so that TCR occurrence patterns could be studied. The later analysis used no new phenotypic data to find candidate immune exposures, relying instead on TCR beta sequences and their occurrence across donors. To decide whether each TCR beta V gene segment behaved as functional or pseudogenic, an earlier analysis of some 580 of the donors relied on high-throughput TCR beta sequencing. Alongside the repertoire data, information on donor age, sex, ethnicity and CMV serostatus was compiled. In a later genetic analysis, genome-wide SNP genotypes for about 60% of the 666 donors were used, and that subset was treated as a discovery cohort. Every repertoire in the discovery cohort had been generated on one and the same sequencing platform. Both class I and class II loci were covered by HLA typing, at four-digit resolution. The number of donors typed differed by locus, with roughly 620-630 for A, B, C, DRB1 and DQB1, roughly 520 for DQA1, 600 to 610 for DPA1, and some 440 for DPB1. Four to six DR-DQ haplotypes were handled as single units for association and clustering, since linkage in the cohort was strong. Among a few hundred genotyped donors of the cohort, an average of around 240,000 unique TCR beta nucleotide sequences were sequenced per donor, about a sixth of them non-productive. Here is what the overall study found, with its caveats: Some IMGT-functional V segments, including TRBV6-2 and TRBV6-3, could not be distinguished by the 87-base-pair reads and were therefore excluded. Immune exposure information for the cohort was limited to CMV serostatus. The study listed approximately 160 TCR beta chains as associated with cytomegalovirus. In vitro tests confirmed that a few of the cytomegalovirus-associated TCR beta chains recognize cytomegalovirus antigens. According to a later analysis, parvovirus B19, influenza, CMV and Epstein-Barr virus appeared linked to several top co-occurrence clusters. Sequencing depth was assumed to be roughly uniform across donors in the presence/absence analyses, though that assumption may not hold. According to a later analysis, most CMV-associated TCR beta chains appeared to be HLA-restricted, and the HLA associations seemed to be driven largely by CMV exposure. In a later analysis, HLA-associated TCR beta chains showed more clonal expansion and lower generation probabilities than non-associated chains that were equally common. The authors suggested that the approach could potentially be extended to other disease states and immunological phenotypes. Because counts were too low, about 15 rarely observed V segments, including chromosome 9 orphons, were left out of the earlier analysis of some 640 of the donors. When HLA alleles, especially DR and DQ, strongly co-occurred, TCR associations were difficult to assign to individual alleles. While some public TCRs were present in many individuals, most TCR sequences turned up only very rarely across donors. Correlated functional status among segregating V segments might be attributable to linkage disequilibrium, but an unknown experimental factor could not be ruled out. This cohort had only TCR beta chains sequenced, and the lack of alpha or paired-chain data limited which features could be detected. A further reported finding was that TCR beta sequences accurately predicted the HLA-A and HLA-B alleles for most subjects in the first cohort. A group of highly shared sequence variants was considered likely to be a technical artifact of the sequencing pipeline. In a later analysis, TCR association rates were found to vary across HLA loci, with the most associated TCRs seen for DRB1 alleles and the fewest for HLA-C alleles. Because HLA typing was missing for some donors at each locus, association tests included only the typed subset. Cytomegalovirus status was reported to be diagnosed by the classifier with high specificity and sensitivity in both the original and validation cohorts. In a later genetic analysis, a missense DCLRE1C variant was associated with V-gene and J-gene trimming of TCR beta chains, and the association was replicated in an independent cohort. In a later analysis, about 17,000 TCR beta sequences were associated with specific HLA alleles at a false discovery rate of 0.05. According to a later genetic analysis, donors in an Asian-associated ancestry cluster had fewer N-insertions in productive TCRs than the roughly 670-donor mean. In an earlier analysis of over 550 of the donors, most TCR beta V segments were observed in productive rearrangements about 87% or about 30% of the time, broadly matching IMGT annotations.

The library was produced with the immunoSEQ multiplex PCR assay. For the multiplex PCR, a mixture combining 60 forward primers for TCR Vbeta segments and 13 reverse primers for TCR Jbeta segments was used. A multiplex PCR assay on genomic DNA amplified the CDR3 region of rearranged TCR beta genes. The Illumina HiSeq System was used to sequence the amplified TCR beta libraries as 87-base-pair reads. On the study's bioinformatics: In a later analysis, around 80 million unique TCR beta chains were counted across the approximately 620 repertoires, and around 11 million of these chains were shared by at least two donors. Raw reads were error-corrected and collapsed into unique sequences with a nearest-neighbor algorithm that merged closely related sequences to remove PCR and sequencing errors. V, D and J gene segments were assigned by aligning CDR3 sequences to IMGT reference sequences. Each retained sequence needed at least a six-nucleotide match to both a V gene segment and a J gene segment. Rearrangements were classified as productive when the CDR3 lacked stop codons and remained in frame with V and J, and all other rearrangements were classified as non-productive. CDR3 was defined by IMGT convention, running from the second conserved V-encoded cysteine to the conserved J-encoded phenylalanine. In an earlier analysis of more than 550 of the donors, sequences lacking an unambiguous match to a single V gene segment were excluded. In an earlier analysis of 587 of the donors, a V segment was called functional when productive rearrangements were above 56.7%, and segregating when the standard deviation between donors exceeded 5%. A statistical classification framework was developed to diagnose cytomegalovirus status using the catalog of TCR beta chain sequences. A later analysis assigned V and J genes by comparing TCR nucleotide sequences with IMGT/GENE-DB human TR gene sequences. The TCRdist pipeline was used in a later analysis to assign CDR3 sequences and most-parsimonious VDJ recombination scenarios. In a later analysis, each TCR beta chain was defined by its CDR3 amino acid sequence together with its V-gene family, and reads lacking a unique V-gene family were excluded. To address suspected cross-contamination and a sequencing artifact, a later analysis removed 450 to 700 highly shared, low-generation-probability nucleotide sequences. A later analysis calculated a clonal expansion index for each public chain from normalized within-repertoire ranks of inferred template counts. Generation probabilities in a later analysis came from a VDJ recombination model fitted to out-of-frame rearrangements, and those results were checked against IGoR. A later analysis scored TCR-TCR, TCR-HLA and TCR-CMV co-occurrence with hypergeometric tests, applying a repertoire-size bias correction to TCR pairs. False discovery rates were estimated in a later analysis by permuting HLA or CMV assignments 20 times. A later analysis grouped co-occurring TCRs with DBSCAN, adding TCRdist sequence similarity when clustering within HLA-allele-positive subsets. Repertoires with fewer than 30,000 or more than 120,000 public chains were left out of co-occurrence clustering, as were five repertoires with anomalous nucleotide sharing. TCRdb mirrors the immuneACCESS table, restricted to in-frame sequences. Some clones are absent from its copies; in checked studies, under half trace to an unresolved V gene, and the reason for the others is unknown. That table is the source of V, J and clone size, and D and trimming were worked out from the DNA. This sample's table lists 100,000 to 150,000 clones. The ten top clones hold under 2% of the sample.

The cohort consisted of 666 healthy bone marrow donors. At the time of sampling, every cohort member was nominally healthy, though immune exposures that went unrecorded were likely present. The donor tested CMV seropositive and was one of the 289 seropositive cohort members. Every donor gave a peripheral blood sample, and the peripheral blood mononuclear cells from that sample were used for TCR beta sequencing. Genomic DNA extraction from the blood cell samples was performed with the Qiagen DNeasy Blood Extraction Kit. The germline V gene gives CDR1 as MGHRA and CDR2 as YSYEKL. V and J are truncated by 4 bases and 5 bases respectively, leaving an intervening sequence of 9 bases. The CDR3 spans 13 residues, from the cysteine through the phenylalanine. Only the CDR3 DNA stays, 39 bases, in frame from base 1.

The origin of this receptor is a woman aged 40 to 50 in good health and CMV-seropositive. Recombination joined TRBV4-1 with TRBJ2-1, with the D gene uncertain. Input material: PBMCs. The CDR3 has the sequence CASSPLPDNEQFF. The nucleotide sequence is given as TGCGCCAGCAGCCCTCTCCCGGACAATGAGCAGTTCTTC.